The 14 T cell receptor beta chains in this list originate from one sample, sequenced in a study of blood T cell repertoires in COVID-19 (dated by TCRdb to about 2020). Library generation was performed with the immunoSEQ multiplex PCR assay. The immuneACCESS repertoire file appears here via TCRdb, limited to in-frame rearrangements. These files lack a portion of the clones; in checked studies, under half of the deficit traces to unresolved V genes, and the cause of the others is not known. Counted in this sample were roughly 290,000 clones; approximately 83% of them appeared once. The leading ten clones occupy more than 2% of the sample. Sequenced input: PBMCs or T cells enriched from blood (not recorded which). These receptor sequences come from a man younger than 40 who had recovered from COVID-19.

This chain uses TRBV4-1 with TRBJ1-2, with 9 nucleotides matching TRBD1. Germline V lookup: CDR1 MGHRA, CDR2 YSYEKL. The CDR3 is 13 residues long. Unmatched junction bases numbered 3, after V lost 5 bases and J lost 5 bases. The CDR3 here is CASSGTGQYGYTF. CDR3 DNA sequence: TGCGCCAGCAGCGGGACAGGGCAGTATGGCTACACCTTC.

V usage is TRBV11-3 and J usage is TRBJ2-3; no clear D. Germline V lookup: CDR1 SGHNT, CDR2 YENEEA. V lost 2 bases and J 2 bases, leaving 11 bases between the germline ends. This CDR3 contains 15 residues. CDR3 residues: CASSLSLGSTDTQYF. DNA for the CDR3: TGTGCCAGCAGCTTAAGCCTGGGCTCCACAGATACGCAGTATTTT.

CDR3 residues: CASSEERDSGNTIYF. DNA of the CDR3: TGTGCCAGCAGTGAAGAACGGGACTCTGGAAACACCATATATTTT. The J gene is TRBJ1-3, the V gene TRBV6-1, with no clear D. This CDR3 is built from 15 residues. Germline CDR1 is MNHNS and CDR2 is SASEGT. Trimming shortened V by 1 base and J by 0 bases, and 7 bases separated the two germline ends.

The genes are TRBV10-3 and TRBJ1-1, with 12 positions matching TRBD1. The V gene's germline CDR1 is ENHRY and CDR2 SYGVKD. The V and J ends lost 7 bases and 4 bases, in that order; junction bases with no gene match: 7. The CDR3 contains 15 residues. The CDR3 loop reads CAITGDRGLITEAFF. CDR3 in DNA: TGTGCCATCACCGGGGACAGGGGGCTAATCACTGAAGCTTTCTTT.

The chain joins TRBV21-1 to TRBJ2-2; TRBD2, the table's D call, was not compared with the DNA. TRBV21-1 is designated a pseudogene. This CDR3 has 13 amino acids. The DNA of the CDR3 is TGTGCCAGCCGGGAAAAGGGTAGCGGGGAGCTGTTTTTT. This codes for CASREKGSGELFF.

This chain links TRBV27 with TRBJ2-7, with D tentatively TRBD2 (6 bases). The V and J ends lost 3 bases and 7 bases respectively, with 13 bases between them. This CDR3 region has 13 residues. From germline, CDR1 is MNHEY and CDR2 SMNVEV (reference sequence). The CDR3, as DNA: TGTGCCAGCAGTTTGGAGGGCCAAGGAGAGCAGTACTTC. Its translation: CASSLEGQGEQYF.

The chain couples TRBV7-6 to TRBJ1-5; 9 nucleotides align to TRBD1. Germline assignment: CDR1 SGHVS and CDR2 FNYEAQ. Trimming at V came to 0 bases and at J to 6 bases, leaving 12 bases not matched to a gene. The CDR3 extends over 18 amino acids. The CDR3: CASSLAPGQGPGTQPQHF. CDR3 coding DNA: TGTGCCAGCAGCTTAGCGCCGGGACAGGGCCCTGGGACTCAGCCCCAGCATTTT.

The genes are TRBV27 and TRBJ2-7; 7 bases agree with TRBD1. The V and J ends lost 1 base and 2 bases, in that order; junction bases with no gene match: 11. Germline V lookup: CDR1 MNHEY, CDR2 SMNVEV (reference sequence). The CDR3 runs 17 residues. For the CDR3, the DNA is TGTGCCAGCAGTTTATTTTACACAGGGGACCTTACCTACGAGCAGTACTTC. This codes for CASSLFYTGDLTYEQYF.

The CDR3 DNA reads TGTGCCAGTAGCCCTAGCCAGAGTTCTGGAAACACCATATATTTT. Its translation is CASSPSQSSGNTIYF. The chain combines TRBV19 with TRBJ1-3; no definite D call. V lost 6 bases and J lost 1, with 13 bases in between. The CDR3 sequence is 15 residues long. Germline assignment: CDR1 LNHDA and CDR2 SQIVND (reference sequence).

The chain employs TRBV10-3 and TRBJ1-1; D not certain. This CDR3 has 13 amino acids. The ends were cut back, 3 bases at V and 1 base at J, with 6 bases in the middle. Germline lookup yields CDR1 ENHRY and CDR2 SYGVKD. CDR3 nucleotides: TGTGCCATCAGTGAAGCAGGGAACACTGAAGCTTTCTTT. Its protein product is CAISEAGNTEAFF.

The rearrangement links TRBV5-6 to TRBJ1-6, with TRBD1 matching 7 bases. The junction had 5 bases not matched to a gene; V was cut back by 2 bases and J by 0 bases. The CDR3 extends over 17 amino acids. Per germline, CDR1 SGHDT and CDR2 YYEEEE. The CDR3 spells CASSFRDRSSYNSPLHF. In DNA, the CDR3 is TGTGCCAGCAGCTTCCGGGACAGAAGCTCCTATAATTCACCCCTCCACTTT. The whole variable domain, remainder taken from reference TRBV5-6 and TRBJ1-6, is DAGVTQSPTHLIKTRGQQVTLRCSPKSGHDTVSWYQQALGQGPQFIFQYYEEEERQRGNFPDRFSGHQFPNYSSELNVNALLLGDSALYLCASSFRDRSSYNSPLHFGNGTRLTVT.

This chain joins TRBV10-1 and TRBJ1-1; D gene uncertain. The length of the CDR3 is 14 residues. Trimming took 11 bases from V and 1 from J, leaving 17 bases between them. Germline V CDR1 and CDR2: WNHNN, SYGVQD (reference sequence). The DNA for the CDR3 is TGCGCCTCTAGAGCGGGTCGGGCGAACACTGAAGCTTTCTTT. It specifies CASRAGRANTEAFF.

V and J are TRBV5-1 and TRBJ2-7; 12 bases line up with TRBD2. CDR3 length equals 15 residues. The trim removed 1 base at V and 6 bases at J, leaving 5 bases unmatched. In germline, CDR1 is SGHRS, CDR2 YFSETQ. CDR3 protein: CASSLTSGGQLEQYF. The CDR3 DNA sequence: TGCGCCAGCAGCTTGACTAGCGGGGGGCAACTCGAGCAGTACTTC.

The rearrangement links TRBV18 to TRBJ1-5, with 7 nucleotides matching TRBD1. Germline CDR1 reads KGHSH; CDR2 reads LQKENI. This CDR3 has 14 residues. The V gene end was trimmed by 4 bases and the J gene end by 2 bases; junction bases not matched to a gene: 2. The CDR3: CASSLTGGNQPQHF. CDR3 coding DNA: TGTGCCAGCTCACTAACAGGGGGCAATCAGCCCCAGCATTTT.